Listed below are T cell receptor beta chains from one sample, sequenced in a study of T cells in Graves' hyperthyroidism and ophthalmopathy. TCRdb called the multiplex PCR reads again in MiXCR, with one record for every CDR3 protein. The table has nearly 750,000 distinct CDR3 sequences, 30% to 40% seen once. Sequencing input: blood. Every receptor here comes from a woman aged 40 to 50 with Graves' hyperthyroidism. Both conserved end residues are part of each CDR3. Each record gives: D gene, V gene, clone size, J gene, CDR3 length, CDR3 protein, CDR3 DNA. The D gene is left open where the match is weak. Clone size is stated in some rows and not others, as once, few, many or a class when expanded.

d_call: NA; v_call: TRBV5-1; clone_size: many; j_call: TRBJ2-7; cdr3_length: 12; cdr3_aa: CASSLDNWEQYF; cdr3_nt: TGCGCCAGCAGCTTGGATAACTGGGAGCAGTACTTC
d_call: NA; v_call: TRBV20-1; clone_size: NA; j_call: TRBJ1-1; cdr3_length: 15; cdr3_aa: CSASSLWVRDTEAFF; cdr3_nt: TGCAGTGCCAGTAGTCTATGGGTTCGGGACACTGAAGCTTTCTTT
d_call: NA; v_call: TRBV7-2; clone_size: few; j_call: TRBJ2-7; cdr3_length: 13; cdr3_aa: CASSLGRKDEQYF; cdr3_nt: TGTGCCAGCAGCTTAGGTAGGAAGGACGAGCAGTACTTC
d_call: NA; v_call: TRBV20-1; clone_size: many; j_call: TRBJ1-3; cdr3_length: 13; cdr3_aa: CSAGDPRENTIYF; cdr3_nt: TGCAGTGCTGGAGATCCTAGGGAAAACACCATATATTTT
d_call: NA; v_call: TRBV4-1; clone_size: few; j_call: TRBJ1-6; cdr3_length: 14; cdr3_aa: CASSPWQGNSPLHF; cdr3_nt: TGCGCCAGCAGCCCATGGCAGGGCAATTCACCCCTCCACTTT
d_call: NA; v_call: TRBV25-1; clone_size: many; j_call: TRBJ1-2; cdr3_length: 13; cdr3_aa: CASSESTGYGYTF; cdr3_nt: TGTGCCAGCAGTGAATCAACAGGCTATGGCTACACCTTC
d_call: NA; v_call: TRBV6-6; clone_size: NA; j_call: TRBJ1-3; cdr3_length: 15; cdr3_aa: CASTLGVSSGNTIYF; cdr3_nt: TGTGCCAGCACCCTAGGGGTGAGCTCTGGAAACACCATATATTTT
d_call: NA; v_call: TRBV20-1; clone_size: once; j_call: TRBJ1-4; cdr3_length: 17; cdr3_aa: CSARDLVGGAGNEKLFF; cdr3_nt: TGCAGTGCTAGAGATCTGGTAGGGGGGGCTGGTAATGAAAAACTGTTTTTT
d_call: TRBD1; v_call: TRBV19; clone_size: many; j_call: TRBJ1-3; cdr3_length: 15; cdr3_aa: CASSPWDSSGNTIYF; cdr3_nt: TGTGCCAGTAGTCCCTGGGACAGCTCTGGAAACACCATATATTTT
d_call: NA; v_call: TRBV9; clone_size: many; j_call: TRBJ2-5; cdr3_length: 13; cdr3_aa: CASGKTHQETQYF; cdr3_nt: TGTGCCAGCGGGAAGACCCACCAAGAGACCCAGTACTTC
d_call: NA; v_call: TRBV7-6; clone_size: many; j_call: TRBJ2-7; cdr3_length: 14; cdr3_aa: CASSPDPYSYEQYF; cdr3_nt: TGTGCCAGCAGCCCGGACCCGTACTCCTACGAGCAGTACTTC